This record concerns one TCR beta chain sequence. This entry belongs to a study of cytomegalovirus exposure and HLA in healthy donors. Germline V gives CDR1 SGHTA, CDR2 FQGNSA. This CDR3 region has 17 residues. Losses at the gene ends were 5 bases for V and 5 bases for J; bases not matched to a gene: 8. Vbeta (60) and Jbeta (13) primers were used in the PCR. The repertoire was sequenced with immunoSEQ multiplex PCR; TCRdb's copy has only in-frame clones and lacks some. The data hold some 190,000 clones, with 81% observed a single time. The receptor comes from a man younger than 35 in good health and CMV-seronegative. Sequencing was done on a sample of PBMCs. The chain carries TRBV7-2 and TRBJ2-5; 16 bases align to TRBD2. The CDR3 sequence: CASSVGLAGGPWETQYF. The CDR3 bases are TGTGCCAGCAGCGTGGGACTAGCGGGGGGGCCATGGGAGACCCAGTACTTC.